This T cell receptor beta chain originates from a study of identical twins. Study-wide results and caveats: Insertions were fewer in abundant cord blood beta clonotypes, whereas memory repertoires showed none of this pattern. Researchers caution that invariant MAIT and iNKT cells could partly confound zero-insertion analyses.

This clonotype was counted a few times. Its antigen is currently unknown. CDR3 length: 15 amino acids. V was pared by 3 bases and J by 4 bases, with 7 bases of the junction left unmatched. TCRdb used MiXCR to reprocess the 5' RACE reads, holding one entry per CDR3 protein. The sample shows 1.5 million or so distinct CDR3 sequences, roughly a third of them seen only once. The TCR comes from a newborn girl in good health. The sequenced sample was cord blood. The genes are TRBV12-3 or TRBV12-4 and TRBJ2-3, with 7 bases identical to TRBD2. The CDR3 DNA follows: TGTGCCAGCAGTTTTGCGGGAGTGAGAGCAGATACGCAGTATTTT. Amino acid sequence: CASSFAGVRADTQYF.